This T cell receptor (beta chain) was sequenced during a study of technical replicates of blood from a few donors. The CDR3 length is 13 residues. V lost 0 bases, J lost 9 bases, and 7 bases stayed unmatched. Germline loops: CDR1 GTSNPN, CDR2 SVGIG (reference sequence). TCRdb's table, derived via immunoSEQ multiplex PCR, lists solely in-frame clones and lacks some. Seen here are around 70,000 clones, about 94% observed once, and the top ten hold 0.3% to 0.45%. The source is a human donor in good health. The V call is TRBV30, the J call TRBJ2-7; 8 nucleotides line up with TRBD2. The source material was T cells isolated from PBMCs. CDR3 nucleotide sequence: TGTGCCTGGAGTGTAACGGGAGGGTTAGTGCAGTACTTC. It is translated as CAWSVTGGLVQYF.